The sequence of this TCR beta chain was determined in a study of T cells after yellow fever vaccination. In TCRdb, the 5' RACE reads were re-called with MiXCR into one record per CDR3 protein. The sample lists about 340,000 distinct CDR3 sequences, 3% to 4.5% occurring once. Trimming removed 1 base at V and 0 bases at J, with 7 bases between. This CDR3 has 15 residues. Germline V CDR1 and CDR2: MGHRA, YSYEKL. This clonotype appeared many times. The receptor comes from a man aged 18 to 30 who received the YFV17D yellow fever vaccine. The gene calls are TRBV4-1 and TRBJ2-1, with D uncertain. The specimen was PBMCs, collected 5 days after the yellow fever booster vaccination. This CDR3 is CASSQGYSSYNEQFF. The CDR3 DNA follows: TGCGCCAGCAGCCAAGGTTACAGCTCCTACAATGAGCAGTTCTTC.